These 27 T cell receptor beta chains share one sample of origin, sequenced in a study of T cells in Graves' hyperthyroidism and ophthalmopathy. What was amplified from RNA transcripts were TCR beta CDR3 regions. Initially, a first-round RT-PCR of the TCR CDR3 employed the HTBI primer set. TCRdb re-called the multiplex PCR reads with MiXCR, one entry per CDR3 protein. Seen here are about 680,000 distinct CDR3 sequences, 35% observed once, and the top ten hold around 30%. The sample taken for sequencing was blood. Receptors originate from a woman aged 40 to 50 with Graves' hyperthyroidism.

This clonotype has ten or more counts. J is TRBJ1-2 and V is TRBV10-3; the match to TRBD1 covers 9 bases. This CDR3 has 13 residues. CDR1 and CDR2 (germline): ENHRY, SYGVKD. J was trimmed by 7 bases and V by 7 bases; bases with no gene match: 7. The CDR3 spells CAITRDRERGYTF. CDR3 nucleotide sequence: TGTGCCATCACCCGGGACAGGGAGCGTGGCTACACCTTC.

This chain links TRBV7-8 with TRBJ1-2; D is uncertain. With 1 base removed from V and 8 bases from J, the gap between germline ends came to 14 bases. The CDR3 has 14 amino acids. The germline gives CDR1 SGHVS, CDR2 FQNEAQ. CDR3 coding DNA: TGTGCCAGCAGCTTAGATTTTGCGCCGCAGGGCTACACCTTC. This codes for CASSLDFAPQGYTF.

Written as DNA, the CDR3 is TGTGCCAGTAGGACAGCTTTGTATTCACCCCTCCACTTT. It specifies CASRTALYSPLHF. The V call is TRBV19, the J call TRBJ1-6, with a weak D call TRBD1 (5 bases). CDR1 is LNHDA and CDR2 is SQIVND in the germline V gene (reference sequence). V was trimmed by 6 bases and J by 8 bases, leaving 11 bases between them. The CDR3 is 13 amino acids.

The chain links TRBV4-3 to TRBJ1-1; D is perhaps TRBD1 (5 bases). Trimming shortened V by 0 bases and J by 4 bases, and 21 bases separated the two germline ends. CDR3 size: 18 residues. Germline V gene sequence: CDR1 LGHNA, CDR2 YSLEER. CDR3 region: CASSQDWKGPQVTTEAFF. The DNA for the CDR3 is TGCGCCAGCAGCCAAGATTGGAAGGGGCCGCAAGTAACCACTGAAGCTTTCTTT.

The chain uses TRBV4-3 and TRBJ1-5, with D uncertain. Germline CDR1 reads LGHNA; CDR2 reads YSLEER. Trimming took 0 bases from V and 0 from J, leaving 9 bases between them. The CDR3 is 16 residues long. The CDR3: CASSQEYGDSNQPQHF. The CDR3 DNA reads TGCGCCAGCAGCCAAGAATACGGCGATAGCAATCAGCCCCAGCATTTT.

Details on this clonotype: One end of the junction varies from germline; a read error may be responsible. The CDR3 DNA is TGCGCCAGCAGCCAAGGGGGAACATACCAGAATGAAAAACTGTTTTTT. Its protein product is CASSQGGTYQNEKLFF. The V gene is TRBV7-2, the J gene TRBJ1-4, with a tentative D call TRBD1 (6 bases). There are 16 residues in the CDR3. The V gene's germline CDR1 is SGHTA and CDR2 FQGNSA.

This chain links TRBV7-2 with TRBJ2-6; no definite D call. Germline assignment: CDR1 SGHTA and CDR2 FQGNSA. With 1 base removed from V and 0 bases from J, the gap between germline ends came to 10 bases. The CDR3 extends over 17 amino acids. Here the CDR3 DNA reads TGTGCCAGCAGCTTAGTATTCCAACCCTCTGGGGCCAACGTCCTGACTTTC. It specifies CASSLVFQPSGANVLTF.

The J gene is TRBJ2-7, the V gene TRBV10-3, with D possibly being TRBD1 or TRBD2 (8 bases each). V lost 4 bases to trimming and J lost 3 bases, with 19 bases between them. The CDR3 has 16 amino acids. Germline lookup yields CDR1 ENHRY and CDR2 SYGVKD. The CDR3 sequence: CAISGSSGDRNYEQYF. The CDR3, as DNA: TGTGCCATCAGTGGGAGTAGCGGGGACAGGAACTACGAGCAGTACTTC.

This clonotype has at least ten counts. J is TRBJ1-2 and V is TRBV7-8; no clear D. The V and J ends lost 6 bases and 5 bases respectively, with 13 bases between them. Per the germline V gene, CDR1 is SGHVS and CDR2 is FQNEAQ. The CDR3 sequence is 13 residues long. CDR3 residues: CASSLAVGYGYTF. For the CDR3, the DNA is TGTGCCAGCAGTCTAGCGGTAGGGTATGGCTACACCTTC.

V usage is TRBV29-1 and J usage is TRBJ2-7; D is uncertain. V gave up 5 bases and J gave up 2 bases, with 10 bases separating them. CDR1 SQVTM and CDR2 ANQGSEA come from the germline V gene. CDR3 length: 12 residues. The CDR3 sequence is CSVWTGPYEQYF. The DNA of the CDR3 is TGCAGCGTTTGGACCGGCCCCTACGAGCAGTACTTC.

The chain combines TRBV6-5 with TRBJ1-4, with TRBD1 identical over 7 bases. From germline, CDR1 is MNHEY and CDR2 SVGAGI. CDR3 length: 13 residues. V shed 5 bases, J shed 8 bases, and the junction held 5 bases outside the gene matches. CDR3 in amino acids: CASSVDRREKLFF. CDR3 nucleotides: TGTGCCAGCAGTGTGGACAGGAGGGAAAAACTGTTTTTT.

This clonotype appeared many times. The chain recombines TRBV7-9 with TRBJ1-5; no clear D. Looked up from germline, CDR1 is SEHNR and CDR2 is FQNEAQ (reference sequence). The CDR3 runs to 13 residues. V was cut by 3 bases and J by 1 base, with 4 bases left in between. The CDR3 sequence is CASSLNSNQPQHF. For the CDR3, the DNA is TGTGCCAGCAGCTTGAACAGCAATCAGCCCCAGCATTTT.

This clonotype was observed a few times. The V gene is TRBV6-2 or TRBV6-3, the J gene TRBJ1-6; no definite D call. Trimming stripped 5 bases from V and 0 bases from J, with 11 bases between. CDR3 length: 16 amino acids. CDR1 and CDR2 (germline): MNHEY, SVGEGT. CDR3 bases: TGTGCCAGCAGTCCACGCTCGAGCTCCTATAATTCACCCCTCCACTTT. Translating gives CASSPRSSSYNSPLHF.

As regards this clonotype: Just one base apart from a much larger clone, this may be a read error. The chain links TRBV12-3 or TRBV12-4 to TRBJ1-6; D possibly corresponds to TRBD1 (6 bases). The V and J ends lost 4 bases and 9 bases respectively, with 10 bases between them. This CDR3 has 13 amino acids. The CDR3 sequence: CASSSGVGSPLHF. Here the CDR3 DNA reads TGTGCCAGCAGTTCAGGGGTAGGTTCACCCCTCCACTTT.

This clonotype has ten or more counts. The gene calls are TRBV15 and TRBJ1-1; D is unclear. The CDR3 totals 15 residues. CDR1 and CDR2 from the germline V gene are LNHNV and YYDKDF (reference sequence). Trimming cost V 0 bases and J 5 bases, with 13 bases left between them. The CDR3 reads CATSRDGGEPTEAFF. The CDR3 DNA sequence: TGTGCCACCAGCAGAGATGGCGGGGAGCCGACTGAAGCTTTCTTT.

The CDR3 DNA sequence: TGCAGCGTAGATCCGGGTCGAAAAGGCTACACCTTC. It is translated as CSVDPGRKGYTF. The V gene is TRBV29-1, the J gene TRBJ1-2, with D unresolved. The CDR3 has 12 residues. The germline V and J ends were trimmed by 6 bases and 8 bases, with 16 bases remaining between them. Germline V gives CDR1 SQVTM, CDR2 ANQGSEA.

Ten or more counts support this clonotype. The J gene is TRBJ1-4, the V gene TRBV14, with D uncertain. The CDR3 extends over 12 amino acids. V lost 2 bases and J 4 bases, leaving 2 bases between the germline ends. The V gene's germline CDR1 is SGHDN and CDR2 FVKESK. CDR3 region: CASSQSNEKLFF. The CDR3 DNA reads as TGTGCCAGCAGCCAAAGTAATGAAAAACTGTTTTTT. The full variable domain, with the rest looked up from reference TRBV14 and TRBJ1-4, is EAGVTQFPSHSVIEKGQTVTLRCDPISGHDNLYWYRRVMGKEIKFLLHFVKESKQDESGMPNNRFLAERTGGTYSTLKVQPAELEDSGVYFCASSQSNEKLFFGSGTQLSVL.

Note on this clonotype: A much larger clonotype is one base distant, so this may be a read error. The V call is TRBV10-3, the J call TRBJ2-7, with TRBD2 identical over 7 bases. The CDR3 covers 12 residues. Trimming at V came to 10 bases and at J to 6 bases, leaving 9 bases not matched to a gene. Germline V lookup: CDR1 ENHRY, CDR2 SYGVKD. The CDR3 region has the DNA TGTGCCAGTTGGGGAGGGACCTGCGAGCAGTACTTC. Translated: CASWGGTCEQYF.

At least ten counts were recorded for this clonotype. V is TRBV14 and J is TRBJ2-2, with D possibly matching TRBD1 (5 bases). The germline V and J ends were trimmed by 7 bases and 1 base, with 7 bases remaining between them. Looked up from germline, CDR1 is SGHDN and CDR2 is FVKESK. The CDR3 runs to 13 residues. CDR3 sequence (DNA): TGTGCCAGCAAGGGGCAGAACACCGGGGAGCTGTTTTTT. Amino acid sequence: CASKGQNTGELFF.

The chain uses TRBV5-1 and TRBJ2-5; maybe TRBD2 (5 bases). From germline, CDR1 is SGHRS and CDR2 YFSETQ. V was cut by 6 bases and J by 9 bases, with 12 bases left in between. There are 11 residues in the CDR3. The CDR3 nucleotides are TGCGCCAGCAAAAATGAGGAGGCCCAGTACTTC. Encoded protein: CASKNEEAQYF.

V usage is TRBV7-2 and J usage is TRBJ2-3, with TRBD2 matching 9 bases. CDR1 SGHTA and CDR2 FQGNSA come from the germline V gene. The V and J ends lost 1 base and 8 bases, in that order; junction bases with no gene match: 10. The CDR3 runs 16 residues. The CDR3 DNA reads as TGTGCCAGCAGCTTAGAGTTTAGCGGGAGTTCTAGTACGCAGTATTTT. It codes for CASSLEFSGSSSTQYF. Drawing the rest from reference TRBV7-2 and TRBJ2-3, the complete variable domain is GAGVSQSPSNKVTEKGKDVELRCDPISGHTALYWYRQSLGQGLEFLIYFQGNSAPDKSGLPSDRFSAERTGGSVSTLTIQRTQQEDSAVYLCASSLEFSGSSSTQYFGPGTRLTVL.

V usage is TRBV2 and J usage is TRBJ1-1; D perhaps matches TRBD1 (5 bases). Trimming removed 5 bases at V and 0 bases at J, with 19 bases between. From germline, CDR1 is SNHLY and CDR2 FYNNEI. The CDR3 contains 17 residues. The CDR3 nucleotides read TGTGCCAGCAGTTACTCCAAAGCAGGGTTCATGAACACTGAAGCTTTCTTT. Amino acid sequence: CASSYSKAGFMNTEAFF.

The J gene is TRBJ1-5, the V gene TRBV12-3 or TRBV12-4, with D uncertain. This CDR3 comprises 14 residues. The V end was cut by 4 bases, the J end by 2 bases, with 9 bases between. The CDR3 DNA reads TGTGCCAGCAGTTATTTTGGGGGCAATCAGCCCCAGCATTTT. Translated, it gives CASSYFGGNQPQHF.

The rearrangement uses TRBV5-1 and TRBJ2-7; 9 nucleotides align to TRBD1. The CDR3 sequence is 13 residues long. Germline CDR1 and CDR2: SGHRS and YFSETQ. V shed 8 bases, J shed 5 bases, and the junction held 8 bases outside the gene matches. The CDR3 here is CASRDRVSHEQYF. In DNA form, the CDR3 reads TGCGCCAGTAGGGACAGGGTATCCCACGAGCAGTACTTC.

This clonotype was seen ten or more times. The rearrangement joins TRBV12-5 to TRBJ1-5; the D is unclear. V was clipped by 7 bases and J by 6 bases, with 10 bases between them. Germline V CDR1 and CDR2: LGHNT, FRNRAP. The CDR3 consists of 12 residues. CDR3 sequence reads: CASALFSQPQHF. In DNA, the CDR3 is TGTGCTAGTGCCCTGTTTAGTCAGCCCCAGCATTTT.

The CDR3 DNA follows: TGCAGCGTTCCGGACCCTGAAGCTTTCTTT. Encoded protein: CSVPDPEAFF. The chain carries TRBV29-1 and TRBJ1-1; D remains ambiguous. The CDR3 sequence is 10 residues long. The V end was cut by 5 bases, the J end by 6 bases, with 7 bases between. Germline values: CDR1 SQVTM, CDR2 ANQGSEA.

To note about this clonotype: One end of the junction varies from germline; a read error may be responsible. The chain carries TRBV19 and TRBJ2-2; D tentatively reads TRBD1 or TRBD2 (6 bases each). Germline values: CDR1 LNHDA, CDR2 SQIVND (reference sequence). The CDR3 spans 13 residues. CDR3 sequence: CASSPQGAGGLFF. The CDR3 DNA reads as TGTGCCAGTAGTCCACAGGGAGCCGGGGGGCTGTTTTTT.